The clone carrying this T cell receptor beta chain was detected ten times or more. TCR beta CDR3 amplification used RNA transcripts. First-round RT-PCR employed HTBI primers, with a second-round multiplex PCR after it. TCRdb itself ran the multiplex PCR reads through MiXCR, one entry per CDR3 protein. The sample contains over a million distinct CDR3 sequences, about two fifths of which appear only once. The CDR3 spans 16 residues. V was pared by 8 bases and J by 4 bases, with 21 bases between. Germline V gene lookup returns CDR1 SGHVS and CDR2 FQNEAQ. The entry originates in a study of Graves' ophthalmopathy and Graves' hyperthyroidism. The authors enrolled newly diagnosed hyperthyroidism patients aged 18 to 65 with under 2 months' duration.

This clonotype was obtained from an adult man with Graves' hyperthyroidism. Sequencing input: peripheral blood or thyroid tissue (not recorded which). The chain carries TRBV7-8 and TRBJ1-5; the D is unclear. For the CDR3, the DNA is TGTGCCAGCGGACGGTCTGCACAAGTTGGAAATCAGCCCCAGCATTTT. It specifies CASGRSAQVGNQPQHF.